This record looks at one T cell receptor beta chain sequence and its context. The antigen is not known. Germline V lookup: CDR1 SGDLS, CDR2 YYNGEE. Trimming removed 3 bases from V and 0 bases from J, with 9 bases in between. The CDR3 extends over 14 amino acids. Measured with immunoSEQ multiplex PCR; TCRdb has only the in-frame clones, and not every one. In the table there are some 130,000 clones, approximately 90% of which are singletons. The data derive from a study of T cell responses to AZD1222 COVID-19 vaccine. Notes on the study in general: Clonal diversity may have been underestimated, and the donors were mostly white British, with more females than males. Spike-specific TCRs gained breadth and depth after people received two AZD1222 doses. Spike as a whole was targeted by vaccine-associated CD4 TCRs, dominant at 160-218 and 743-854. The number of AZD1222 recipients seropositive at baseline was only five or six.

The sample in question was peripheral blood, obtained on day 0 of AZD1222 vaccination. The TCR originated in an adult in good health. The chain combines TRBV9 with TRBJ1-1; D perhaps matches TRBD1 (5 bases). The CDR3 region has the DNA TGTGCCAGCAGCGCCCTAGGGGTGAACACTGAAGCTTTCTTT. It yields the protein CASSALGVNTEAFF.